These 27 T cell receptor beta chains share one sample of origin, sequenced in a study of shared clonotypes between healthy human individuals. It was CD45RO-negative cells, positively selected for CCR7, that made up naive CD8 cells, with terminally differentiated effector memory CD45RA+ cells excluded. Libraries were prepared by immunoSEQ multiplex PCR; TCRdb keeps only in-frame clonotypes and omits some of them. The sample includes hundreds of thousands of clones, roughly 95% of them seen just once. Sequenced input: naive CD8+ T cells sorted from blood. The source of these receptors is a woman aged 25 to 39 in good health.

The chain is built from TRBV7-9 and TRBJ2-7, with 14 positions matching TRBD2. The V and J ends lost 5 bases and 4 bases, in that order; junction bases with no gene match: 4. The CDR3 runs 15 residues. Germline V gene sequence: CDR1 SEHNR, CDR2 FQNEAQ (reference sequence). Written as DNA, the CDR3 is TGTGCCAGCAGCGAGGGACTAGCGGGAGTATACGAGCAGTACTTC. Its protein product is CASSEGLAGVYEQYF.

V and J are TRBV4-1 and TRBJ2-7; D is tentatively TRBD1 or TRBD2 (5 bases each). Germline CDR1 MGHRA, CDR2 YSYEKL. V was cut by 4 bases and J by 6 bases, with 13 bases left in between. The CDR3 runs 13 residues. The CDR3 region has the DNA TGCGCCAGCAGCCCAATAGGGACGCTCGAGCAGTACTTC. Protein sequence: CASSPIGTLEQYF.

This chain connects TRBV28 to TRBJ2-3; no definite D call. The CDR3 is 17 amino acids. Between the trimmed V and J ends, which lost 5 bases and 2 bases, there was a span of 20 bases. Per germline, CDR1 MDHEN and CDR2 SYDVKM. DNA of the CDR3: TGTGCCAGCAGTCCCCCGATCCCTAGTTCACTCACAGATACGCAGTATTTT. This sequence encodes CASSPPIPSSLTDTQYF.

V usage is TRBV5-1 and J usage is TRBJ1-1; 9 positions agree with TRBD1. Germline CDR1 and CDR2: SGHRS and YFSETQ. The CDR3 covers 16 residues. The V segment lost 1 base and the J segment 7 bases; nucleotides outside the gene matches: 11. The CDR3 spells CASSLPGQGTLSEAFF. CDR3 nucleotides: TGCGCCAGCAGCTTGCCTGGACAGGGGACTCTGAGTGAAGCTTTCTTT.

V and J are TRBV27 and TRBJ2-7, with D hard to call. Germline V gene sequence: CDR1 MNHEY, CDR2 SMNVEV (reference sequence). V was shortened by 7 bases and J by 0 bases, with 10 bases between the two germline ends. This CDR3 region has 13 residues. The CDR3 DNA sequence: TGTGCCAGCATGGCACGGAGCTCCTACGAGCAGTACTTC. Translation: CASMARSSYEQYF.

Notes on this clone: This sample also contains other DNA sequences that code for the same CDR3. The J gene is TRBJ2-7, the V gene TRBV27; D ambiguous. Looked up from germline, CDR1 is MNHEY and CDR2 is SMNVEV (reference sequence). Trimming left V 3 bases short and J 2 bases short, with 8 bases between. This CDR3 comprises 13 residues. For the CDR3, the DNA is TGTGCCAGCAGTTTCGGCCATACCTACGAGCAGTACTTC. Amino acid sequence: CASSFGHTYEQYF.

The chain links TRBV11-1 to TRBJ2-1; TRBD2 aligns across 11 bases. The germline gives CDR1 SGHAT, CDR2 FQDESV (reference sequence). This CDR3 comprises 15 residues. The trim removed 5 bases at V and 6 bases at J, leaving 6 bases unmatched. CDR3 amino acids: CASSQTSGSFNEQFF. In DNA, the CDR3 is TGTGCCAGCAGCCAAACTAGCGGGAGCTTCAATGAGCAGTTCTTC.

The V gene is TRBV5-1, the J gene TRBJ2-6, with 7 bases lining up with TRBD2. V trimming: 2 bases; J trimming: 0 bases; junction bases outside the gene matches: 5. Germline V gives CDR1 SGHRS, CDR2 YFSETQ. The CDR3 has 17 residues. The CDR3 loop reads CASSFRDYGSGANVLTF. CDR3 DNA sequence: TGCGCCAGCAGCTTCCGGGACTACGGCTCTGGGGCCAACGTCCTGACTTTC.

V gene TRBV28 combines with J gene TRBJ2-3, with 13 bases that match TRBD2. The CDR3 totals 15 residues. V trimming: 7 bases; J trimming: 1 base; junction bases outside the gene matches: 2. From germline, CDR1 is MDHEN and CDR2 SYDVKM. The DNA of the CDR3 is TGTGCCAGCACTACTAGCGGGAGGGGCACAGATACGCAGTATTTT. Protein: CASTTSGRGTDTQYF.

This chain connects TRBV7-9 to TRBJ1-4; D gene unclear. The V gene lost 2 bases and the J gene lost 7 bases, with 8 bases spanning the gap. Germline values: CDR1 SEHNR, CDR2 FQNEAQ (reference sequence). CDR3 length: 13 residues. In nucleotides, the CDR3 is TGTGCCAGCAGCTTATCGTTCCGTGAAAAACTGTTTTTT. Translation: CASSLSFREKLFF.

With regard to this clone: The same CDR3 can be traced to other DNA sequences in this sample. The chain joins TRBV27 to TRBJ2-7; D possibly corresponds to TRBD2 (6 bases). V gave up 0 bases and J gave up 0 bases, with 6 bases separating them. CDR1 is MNHEY, CDR2 SMNVEV, per germline (reference sequence). The CDR3 length is 14 residues. Here the CDR3 DNA reads TGTGCCAGCAGTTTATCGGGAGGCTCCTACGAGCAGTACTTC. This translates into CASSLSGGSYEQYF.

J is TRBJ2-1 and V is TRBV7-8; D is unclear. Per germline, CDR1 SGHVS and CDR2 FQNEAQ. The CDR3 totals 16 residues. V lost 4 bases and J 10 bases, leaving 23 bases between the germline ends. DNA of the CDR3: TGTGCCAGCAGCTCCCGGCGCGGTGAGGTCTCTGAGGAGCAGTTCTTC. Residues: CASSSRRGEVSEEQFF.

The V gene is TRBV11-2, the J gene TRBJ2-7, with no clear D. The V gene's germline CDR1 is SGHAT and CDR2 FQNNGV. V lost 1 base and J 2 bases, leaving 18 bases between the germline ends. This CDR3 spans 17 amino acids. The CDR3 DNA follows: TGTGCCAGCAGCTTAGTTTATTCAGTGGGCCGAACCTACGAGCAGTACTTC. Encoded protein: CASSLVYSVGRTYEQYF. Based on the CDR3 plus reference TRBV11-2 and TRBJ2-7, the full variable domain is EAGVAQSPRYKIIEKRQSVAFWCNPISGHATLYWYQQILGQGPKLLIQFQNNGVVDDSQLPKDRFSAERLKGVDSTLKIQPAKLEDSAVYLCASSLVYSVGRTYEQYFGPGTRLTVT.

V usage is TRBV6-5 and J usage is TRBJ1-1; tentative D call: TRBD1 (5 bases). There are 13 residues in the CDR3. V lost 4 bases, J lost 3 bases, and 9 bases lay in between. Germline assignment: CDR1 MNHEY and CDR2 SVGAGI. The chain's CDR3 is CASSFGGDTEAFF. CDR3 bases: TGTGCCAGCAGTTTTGGGGGGGACACTGAAGCTTTCTTT.

The chain couples TRBV6-5 to TRBJ1-3; perhaps TRBD1 as D (6 bases). This CDR3 comprises 16 residues. Trimming took off 3 bases at V and 0 bases at J, with 12 bases between the two ends. The germline V gene has CDR1 MNHEY and CDR2 SVGAGI. CDR3 region: CASSYMLGASGNTIYF. The CDR3 DNA reads TGTGCCAGCAGTTATATGCTGGGGGCCTCTGGAAACACCATATATTTT.

This clone was seen more than once but under ten times. The chain combines TRBV6-5 with TRBJ1-5; D is unresolved. This CDR3 spans 14 amino acids. Trimming removed 5 bases from V and 7 bases from J, with 15 bases in between. Looked up from germline, CDR1 is MNHEY and CDR2 is SVGAGI. The CDR3 here is CASSMGGLRQPQHF. CDR3 DNA sequence: TGTGCCAGCAGTATGGGTGGGCTACGACAGCCCCAGCATTTT.

This rearrangement joins TRBV9 to TRBJ2-1; 7 bases are shared with TRBD1. There are 15 residues in the CDR3. Germline V CDR1 and CDR2: SGDLS, YYNGEE. With V trimmed by 0 bases and J by 2 bases, 2 bases remained unmatched. In DNA, the CDR3 is TGTGCCAGCAGCGTAGAAGGGACAGCCTACAATGAGCAGTTCTTC. It encodes CASSVEGTAYNEQFF.

The V gene is TRBV11-2, the J gene TRBJ2-7; tentative D call: TRBD2 (5 bases). Germline loops: CDR1 SGHAT, CDR2 FQNNGV. CDR3 size: 15 residues. Trimming removed 3 bases from V and 5 bases from J, with 17 bases in between. The CDR3 nucleotides are TGTGCCAGCAGCTTCCGGTGGGGAGAAAGGAACGAGCAGTACTTC. Amino acid sequence: CASSFRWGERNEQYF.

Of note for this clone: Other DNA sequences in this specimen translate into the identical CDR3. This chain links TRBV27 with TRBJ2-7; TRBD2 matches 11 bases. The J segment lost 4 bases and the V segment lost 5 bases, leaving 7 bases of the junction unmatched. Germline V CDR1 and CDR2: MNHEY, SMNVEV (reference sequence). CDR3 length equals 15 residues. The CDR3 DNA is TGTGCCAGCAGTCTTAGCGGGAGGGCCGGGTACGAGCAGTACTTC. Translating it yields CASSLSGRAGYEQYF.

The chain carries TRBV28 and TRBJ2-5; D not certain. CDR1 MDHEN and CDR2 SYDVKM come from the germline V gene. CDR3 length: 15 amino acids. V lost 6 bases and J 5 bases, leaving 19 bases between the germline ends. The CDR3 loop reads CASSPPGALLETQYF. The CDR3 nucleotides read TGTGCCAGCAGCCCCCCGGGCGCGCTTTTGGAGACCCAGTACTTC.

This clone was detected once. The gene calls are TRBV9 and TRBJ2-1; TRBD2 matches 12 bases. V dropped 5 bases and J dropped 6; count of bases not matched to a gene: 6. CDR1 and CDR2 from the germline V gene are SGDLS and YYNGEE. CDR3 length: 15 residues. The CDR3 bases are TGTGCCAGCAGAGTTTTGACTAGCGGGAGCAATGAGCAGTTCTTC. Its protein product is CASRVLTSGSNEQFF.

This chain joins TRBV7-9 and TRBJ2-7, with D perhaps TRBD1 (6 bases). Germline V gene data show CDR1 as SEHNR and CDR2 as FQNEAQ (reference sequence). V was trimmed by 6 bases and J by 3 bases, leaving 9 bases between them. CDR3 size: 12 residues. Here the CDR3 reads CASRPDSYEQYF. For the CDR3, the DNA is TGTGCCAGCAGACCGGACAGCTACGAGCAGTACTTC.

CDR3 protein: CASSLWGNTEAFF. CDR3 in DNA: TGTGCCAGCAGCTTATGGGGGAACACTGAAGCTTTCTTT. This chain connects TRBV7-3 to TRBJ1-1; no reliable D call. Germline values: CDR1 SGHTA, CDR2 FQGTGA. With 2 bases removed from V and 1 base from J, the gap between germline ends came to 5 bases. CDR3 length equals 13 residues.

The chain combines TRBV9 with TRBJ2-7; the D gene could be TRBD1 or TRBD2 (5 bases each). CDR3 length: 14 residues. V dropped 4 bases and J dropped 1 base, with 12 bases sitting between them. The germline CDR1 and CDR2 sequences are SGDLS and YYNGEE. The CDR3 here is CASSSRDGSYEQYF. In DNA form, the CDR3 reads TGTGCCAGCAGCTCCCGGGACGGGTCCTACGAGCAGTACTTC. The full variable domain, rest sourced from reference TRBV9 and TRBJ2-7, is DSGVTQTPKHLITATGQRVTLRCSPRSGDLSVYWYQQSLDQGLQFLIQYYNGEERAKGNILERFSAQQFPDLHSELNLSSLELGDSALYFCASSSRDGSYEQYFGPGTRLTVT.

This clone was detected only once. The chain carries TRBV5-6 and TRBJ2-1; no clear D. V lost 1 base, J lost 3 bases, and 5 bases lay in between. The V gene's germline CDR1 is SGHDT and CDR2 YYEEEE. The CDR3 loop spans 13 amino acids. The CDR3 sequence: CASSLNIYNEQFF. Written as DNA, the CDR3 is TGTGCCAGCAGCTTGAATATCTACAATGAGCAGTTCTTC.

V is TRBV7-8 and J is TRBJ2-7, with 11 bases fitting TRBD2. V lost 0 bases, J lost 4 bases, and 5 bases stayed unmatched. The CDR3 loop spans 16 amino acids. Per germline, CDR1 SGHVS and CDR2 FQNEAQ. CDR3 DNA sequence: TGTGCCAGCAGCTTAGCGCGGCTAGCGGGAGGTTACGAGCAGTACTTC. Its protein is CASSLARLAGGYEQYF.

V is TRBV27 and J is TRBJ1-5; weak D call: TRBD1 (6 bases). This CDR3 contains 13 residues. The germline V gene has CDR1 MNHEY and CDR2 SMNVEV (reference sequence). Between the trimmed V and J ends, which lost 4 bases and 10 bases, there was a span of 14 bases. CDR3 loop: CASSSGVPSPQHF. CDR3 DNA: TGTGCCAGCAGTTCAGGGGTTCCGAGTCCCCAGCATTTT.